This T cell receptor (beta chain) derives from a study of blood T cell repertoires in COVID-19. Across the study: Collection of acute and convalescent COVID-19 samples took place in the United States, Italy and Spain. T cells, B-cell-depleted T cells, or PBMCs provided the cDNA or gDNA that served as material.

Sequencing was performed with immunoSEQ multiplex PCR; in TCRdb, only in-frame clones are kept and a portion is missing. Of tens of thousands of clones in the sample, approximately 82% were seen once. The CDR3 consists of 16 residues. The junction had 13 bases not matched to a gene; V was cut back by 8 bases and J by 2 bases. Germline-derived CDR1 and CDR2 are ENHRY and SYGVKD. The sample taken for sequencing was peripheral blood. The chain links TRBV10-3 to TRBJ2-3; TRBD1 matches 7 bases. This clonotype was obtained from a man aged 45-65 years with active or convalescent COVID-19. The CDR3: CAISRGTQPLTDTQYF. The CDR3 DNA reads TGTGCCATCTCCAGGGGGACACAACCCCTCACAGATACGCAGTATTTT.